This T cell receptor (beta chain) is from a study of OX40 agonist ivuxolimab in advanced cancers. About the study: Patients were given ivuxolimab, an antibody that agonizes OX40 (CD134). At around 81% male, the cohort had a mean age of 60 years, ranging from roughly 20 to 80.

Libraries were prepared by immunoSEQ multiplex PCR; TCRdb keeps only in-frame clonotypes and omits some of them. The sample yields about 120,000 clones, 85% to 90% seen once. Deletions cut 2 bases from V and 0 bases from J, with 9 bases between. This CDR3 spans 16 amino acids. Germline CDR1 SGHRS, CDR2 YFSETQ. Study-wide points: Antigen targets of the expanded peripheral T cells went undetermined.

With respect to this clone: As yet, its antigen is unknown.

The sequencing used CD4+ or CD8+ T cells sorted from blood, collected in a trial of the OX40 agonist ivuxolimab. This TCR came from an adult with an advanced solid tumor such as melanoma, head and neck, liver or kidney cancer. The V call is TRBV5-1, the J call TRBJ2-6; D perhaps matches TRBD1 (6 bases). This chain's CDR3 is CASSFTGSSGANVLTF. The CDR3 nucleotides read TGCGCCAGCAGCTTCACAGGGAGCTCTGGGGCCAACGTCCTGACTTTC.